A single sample gave rise to the 13 T cell receptor beta chains below, sequenced in a study of CD8 T cells in Susac syndrome. RNA amounts of roughly 0.5 to 1 ug underwent reverse transcription with random hexamers. TCRdb re-called the immunoSEQ multiplex PCR reads through MiXCR, storing one row per CDR3 protein. The sample has just under 95,000 distinct CDR3 sequences, just under 95% seen once. Sequencing used CD4+ T cells from PBMCs. These TCRs come from a human donor with Susac syndrome.

DNA of the CDR3: TGTGCCAGCAGTCCAAGGGGGACAGGGGCCAATGAGCAGTTCTTC. It codes for CASSPRGTGANEQFF. The chain is built from TRBV12-3 or TRBV12-4 and TRBJ2-1; TRBD1 aligns across 10 bases. The CDR3 sequence is 15 residues long. The ends lost 5 bases at V and 6 bases at J; junction bases unmatched: 7.

The chain has TRBV6-5 and TRBJ2-3; TRBD2 agrees at 10 bases. This CDR3 has 16 amino acids. The V gene end was trimmed by 2 bases and the J gene end by 6 bases; junction bases not matched to a gene: 8. The germline CDR1 and CDR2 sequences are MNHEY and SVGAGI. This chain's CDR3 is CASSYRPSGGRDTQYF. In DNA, the CDR3 is TGTGCCAGCAGTTACCGCCCTAGCGGGGGTCGGGATACGCAGTATTTT.

This chain connects TRBV5-1 to TRBJ2-5; tentatively, D is TRBD2 (5 bases). This CDR3 is 14 amino acids long. Germline V lookup: CDR1 SGHRS, CDR2 YFSETQ. The V end was cut by 0 bases, the J end by 5 bases, with 11 bases between. DNA of the CDR3: TGCGCCAGCAGCTTGGAAGCGGTCAGGGAGACCCAGTACTTC. It encodes CASSLEAVRETQYF.

The V call is TRBV12-3 or TRBV12-4, the J call TRBJ2-3; 15 bases are shared with TRBD2. This CDR3 region has 17 residues. V shed 5 bases, J shed 3 bases, and the junction held 6 bases outside the gene matches. The CDR3: CASSPPGLAGGTDTQYF. The CDR3 DNA is TGTGCCAGCAGTCCTCCGGGACTAGCGGGGGGTACAGATACGCAGTATTTT.

The rearrangement links TRBV4-1 to TRBJ1-4, with D hard to call. This CDR3 is built from 11 residues. The germline gives CDR1 MGHRA, CDR2 YSYEKL. Trimming removed 4 bases from V and 14 bases from J, with 11 bases in between. CDR3 sequence: CASSRSGGLFF. The CDR3 DNA follows: TGCGCCAGCAGCCGCTCCGGTGGGCTGTTTTTT.

The chain employs TRBV30 and TRBJ2-2; a weak D match, TRBD2 (6 bases). This CDR3 is built from 14 residues. CDR1 and CDR2 (germline): GTSNPN, SVGIG (reference sequence). V was trimmed by 5 bases and J by 5 bases, leaving 15 bases between them. The CDR3 DNA sequence: TGTGCCTGGGCCACCGGGACTCTAACCGGGGAGCTGTTTTTT. Translated, it gives CAWATGTLTGELFF. The complete variable domain, with remaining parts taken from reference TRBV30 and TRBJ2-2, reads SQTIHQWPATLVQPVGSPLSLECTVEGTSNPNLYWYRQAAGRGLQLLFYSVGIGQISSEVPQNLSASRPQDRQFILSSKKLLLSDSGFYLCAWATGTLTGELFFGEGSRLTVL.

The V and J genes are TRBV6-1 and TRBJ1-4, with unresolved D. The CDR3 runs 14 residues. Per the germline V gene, CDR1 is MNHNS and CDR2 is SASEGT. Trimming left V 5 bases short and J 7 bases short, with 14 bases between. DNA of the CDR3: TGTGCCAGCAGTAAACTGCGGGAGACTGAAAAACTGTTTTTT. It encodes CASSKLRETEKLFF.

This sequence joins TRBV30 and TRBJ2-2, with no clear D. Germline V gene data show CDR1 as GTSNPN and CDR2 as SVGIG (reference sequence). The V gene lost 4 bases and the J gene lost 3 bases, with 15 bases spanning the gap. The CDR3 consists of 15 residues. The CDR3 reads CAWMGGVGYTGELFF. Here the CDR3 DNA reads TGTGCCTGGATGGGTGGGGTCGGCTACACCGGGGAGCTGTTTTTT.

The chain recombines TRBV28 with TRBJ2-5; D possibly uses TRBD1 or TRBD2 (5 bases each). Per germline, CDR1 MDHEN and CDR2 SYDVKM. This CDR3 contains 13 residues. V lost 2 bases, J lost 5 bases, and 9 bases lay in between. CDR3 nucleotides: TGTGCCAGCAGTTTAGTAGGGGAGGAGACCCAGTACTTC. It yields the protein CASSLVGEETQYF. Full variable domain (missing parts from reference TRBV28 and TRBJ2-5): DVKVTQSSRYLVKRTGEKVFLECVQDMDHENMFWYRQDPGLGLRLIYFSYDVKMKEKGDIPEGYSVSREKKERFSLILESASTNQTSMYLCASSLVGEETQYFGPGTRLLVL.

This chain joins TRBV12-3 or TRBV12-4 and TRBJ1-1; D is unresolved. The CDR3 has 15 amino acids. Trimming cost V 2 bases and J 4 bases, with 14 bases left between them. The CDR3 DNA reads TGTGCCAGCAGTTTACGGCAGGCGTCGAGCACTGAAGCTTTCTTT. Its translation: CASSLRQASSTEAFF.

The chain uses TRBV20-1 and TRBJ2-7, with TRBD2 identical over 11 bases. CDR1 and CDR2 (germline): DFQATT, SNEGSKA (reference sequence). The CDR3 consists of 17 residues. The V gene end was trimmed by 1 base and the J gene end by 1 base; junction bases not matched to a gene: 9. CDR3 in DNA: TGCAGTGCTAGAGTACCCTTGGGACTAGCGGAATCCTACGAGCAGTACTTC. Translating it yields CSARVPLGLAESYEQYF.

The J gene is TRBJ1-1, the V gene TRBV21-1. TRBV21-1 is annotated as a pseudogene. CDR3 length: 16 residues. The CDR3 protein is CASSHGYPIGFTEAFF. CDR3 sequence (DNA): TGTGCCAGCAGTCACGGATACCCGATAGGTTTCACTGAAGCTTTCTTT.

The V and J genes are TRBV12-3 or TRBV12-4 and TRBJ2-7, with 7 nucleotides matching TRBD2. V shed 4 bases, J shed 5 bases, and the junction held 5 bases outside the gene matches. The CDR3 is 13 residues long. The CDR3 reads CASSSPREDEQYF. In DNA, the CDR3 is TGTGCCAGCAGTTCCCCCCGGGAGGACGAGCAGTACTTC.